This TCR beta chain was profiled in a study of control samples from healthy donors and cancer patients. From germline, CDR1 is MNHEY and CDR2 SVGAGI. The CDR3 has 13 residues. Trimming took off 5 bases at V and 5 bases at J, with 12 bases between the two ends. TCRdb's copy holds only in-frame clones and misses some; the assay was immunoSEQ multiplex PCR. The sample lists under 130,000 clones; around four fifths were seen once. The chain employs TRBV6-5 and TRBJ1-1; D may be TRBD1 (5 bases). The receptor's source is a woman aged 45-59 years in good health. Sequencing used blood. The DNA of the CDR3 is TGTGCCAGCAGTCGCCCGGGGGGGACTGAAGCTTTCTTT. Translating gives CASSRPGGTEAFF.